This T cell receptor (beta chain) was recorded in a study of preoperative IRX-2 immunotherapy in early breast cancer. Treatment meaning: preoperative locoregional IRX-2 cytokine immunotherapy. Preoperative locoregional IRX-2 cytokine immunotherapy was tested in the phase Ib source study. The protocol was immunoSEQ multiplex PCR, while the TCRdb copy is restricted to in-frame clones and leaves out a portion. The sample lists around 30,000 clones, around 83% seen once, with approximately 2.7% in the top ten. The sequence was obtained from a human donor with breast cancer. The specimen was lymph node tissue, collected from a patient treated with IRX-2 immunotherapy.

As DNA, the CDR3 is TGTGCCATCAGCCAAAAGACAGAGCCTCTGACTGAAGCTTTCTTT. Amino acids: CAISQKTEPLTEAFF. This sequence joins TRBV6-8 and TRBJ1-1; weak D call: TRBD1 (5 bases). Trimming shortened V by 10 bases and J by 5 bases, and 23 bases separated the two germline ends. The CDR3 is made up of 15 amino acids. Germline CDR1 MNHGY, CDR2 SAAAGT.